This T cell receptor (beta chain) was recorded in a study of T cells in Graves' hyperthyroidism and ophthalmopathy. Newly diagnosed hyperthyroidism patients aged 18 to 65 years had disease lasting under 2 months. Uncontrolled infection, other autoimmune disease, pregnancy or lactation excluded patients. V lost 2 bases, J lost 4 bases, and 7 bases stayed unmatched. The CDR3 spans 15 residues. CDR1 and CDR2 (germline): DFQATT, SNEGSKA (reference sequence). This clonotype was counted ten times or more. Amplification yielded TCR beta CDR3 regions, with RNA transcripts as the source. The study used the HTBI primer set for a first-round RT-PCR of the TCR CDR3. TCRdb itself ran the multiplex PCR reads through MiXCR, one entry per CDR3 protein. The sample yields a few hundred thousand distinct CDR3 sequences, about a sixth seen once.

This receptor was identified in a woman aged 50 to 60 with Graves' hyperthyroidism. This chain joins TRBV20-1 and TRBJ2-3, with TRBD2 matching 9 bases. Sequenced input: blood. The CDR3 coding sequence is TGCAGTGCTAGATTGATAGCGGGAGTAGCAGATACGCAGTATTTT. Its protein is CSARLIAGVADTQYF.